The 23 T cell receptor beta chains below were found in one sample sequenced in a study of CD8 T cells in ankylosing spondylitis. TCRdb redid the calling of the 5' RACE reads with MiXCR, one entry per CDR3 protein. The sample gives a few hundred thousand distinct CDR3 sequences, more than 15% of which show up once; under 40% is in the top ten. Material for sequencing was blood, either unsorted or a sorted T cell fraction (not recorded which). These receptors were obtained from a male donor with ankylosing spondylitis or in good health (not recorded which).

This clonotype was detected many times. The chain links TRBV6-5 to TRBJ2-7, with D possibly being TRBD2 (5 bases). This CDR3 contains 13 residues. Trimming stripped 2 bases from V and 4 bases from J, with 9 bases between. CDR1 is MNHEY and CDR2 is SVGAGI in the germline V gene. The CDR3 region has the DNA TGTGCCAGCAGTTACGCCAGCGGATACGAGCAGTACTTC. Its protein product is CASSYASGYEQYF.

The chain employs TRBV10-3 and TRBJ2-7, with 13 bases that match TRBD2. This CDR3 comprises 16 residues. Germline V gene data show CDR1 as ENHRY and CDR2 as SYGVKD. V lost 1 base to trimming and J lost 0 bases; unmatched junction nucleotides: 0. The DNA of the CDR3 is TGTGCCATCAGTGAGTGGACTAGCGGGAGCTCCTACGAGCAGTACTTC. Its protein is CAISEWTSGSSYEQYF.

This clonotype has a count of ten or more. CDR3 loop: CSGGGRVFADTQYF. The CDR3 region has the DNA TGCAGCGGGGGGGGCAGGGTATTCGCAGATACGCAGTATTTT. This chain links TRBV29-1 with TRBJ2-3; D may be TRBD2 (7 bases). The CDR3 spans 14 residues. V was trimmed by 7 bases and J by 4 bases, leaving 18 bases between them. Germline CDR1 SQVTM, CDR2 ANQGSEA.

This sequence joins TRBV27 and TRBJ1-5, with D unclear. Germline V gene data show CDR1 as MNHEY and CDR2 as SMNVEV (reference sequence). V lost 5 bases, J lost 6 bases, and 8 bases lay in between. The CDR3 has 12 amino acids. The CDR3 protein is CASSEVGQPQHF. CDR3 DNA sequence: TGTGCCAGCAGTGAGGTTGGTCAGCCCCAGCATTTT.

This clonotype has just a few counts. The chain links TRBV7-9 to TRBJ2-1; no definite D call. Trimming pared 5 bases from V and 0 bases from J, leaving 14 bases between. The CDR3 runs 16 residues. In germline, CDR1 is SEHNR, CDR2 FQNEAQ (reference sequence). In DNA form, the CDR3 reads TGTGCCAGCAGCGGAATAGTGTCAGGCTCCTACAATGAGCAGTTCTTC. Its protein is CASSGIVSGSYNEQFF. Variable domain in full (rest from reference TRBV7-9 and TRBJ2-1): DTGVSQNPRHKITKRGQNVTFRCDPISEHNRLYWYRQTLGQGPEFLTYFQNEAQLEKSRLLSDRFSAERPKGSFSTLEIQRTEQGDSAMYLCASSGIVSGSYNEQFFGPGTRLTVL.

The chain employs TRBV29-1 and TRBJ2-2, with 13 bases fitting TRBD2. Germline V gene data show CDR1 as SQVTM and CDR2 as ANQGSEA. V shed 0 bases, J shed 3 bases, and the junction held 7 bases outside the gene matches. The CDR3 is made up of 18 amino acids. In DNA form, the CDR3 reads TGCAGCGTTGAAGAACCGACTAGCGGGAGGACGTACACCGGGGAGCTGTTTTTT. It codes for CSVEEPTSGRTYTGELFF.

Remarks on this clonotype: A much larger clonotype is one base distant, so this may be a read error. The rearrangement joins TRBV12-3 or TRBV12-4 to TRBJ1-5; perhaps TRBD1 as D (5 bases). The CDR3 loop spans 13 amino acids. Here the CDR3 reads CASSLDRNPPQHF. CDR3 bases: TGTGCCAGCAGCCTAGACAGAAATCCGCCCCAGCATTTT.

This sequence joins TRBV29-1 and TRBJ2-2; D is uncertain. The CDR3 is made up of 13 amino acids. Germline values: CDR1 SQVTM, CDR2 ANQGSEA. V was cut by 1 base and J by 0 bases, with 3 bases left in between. The CDR3 reads CSVEAPNTGELFF. In nucleotides, the CDR3 is TGCAGCGTTGAAGCGCCGAACACCGGGGAGCTGTTTTTT.

This clonotype was counted only a few times. This chain uses TRBV5-1 with TRBJ2-7, with D perhaps matching TRBD2 (5 bases). CDR3 length equals 15 residues. The germline V and J ends were trimmed by 0 bases and 5 bases, with 15 bases remaining between them. Germline assignment: CDR1 SGHRS and CDR2 YFSETQ. The CDR3 nucleotides read TGCGCCAGCAGCTTGGCCAATGGGAGTCCCCACGAGCAGTACTTC. Translated: CASSLANGSPHEQYF.

J is TRBJ1-2 and V is TRBV4-2, with 10 bases fitting TRBD1. The V gene end was trimmed by 4 bases and the J gene end by 1 base; junction bases not matched to a gene: 9. From germline, CDR1 is LGHNA and CDR2 YNFKEQ. The CDR3 runs to 17 residues. This chain's CDR3 is CASSLSVGTGVNYGYTF. DNA for the CDR3: TGTGCCAGCAGCCTCTCCGTCGGGACAGGGGTTAACTATGGCTACACCTTC.

This clonotype was seen only a few times. The CDR3 loop is CASTIGAFGQPQHF. DNA of the CDR3: TGTGCCAGCACCATTGGGGCATTTGGTCAGCCCCAGCATTTT. The chain employs TRBV12-3 or TRBV12-4 and TRBJ1-5; D perhaps matches TRBD1 (5 bases). V was pared by 7 bases and J by 6 bases, with 16 bases between. The CDR3 covers 14 residues.

This clonotype has a handful of counts. The chain employs TRBV9 and TRBJ2-1; 7 bases fit TRBD1. The germline gives CDR1 SGDLS, CDR2 YYNGEE. V dropped 4 bases and J dropped 7; count of bases not matched to a gene: 5. The CDR3 consists of 13 residues. Written as DNA, the CDR3 is TGTGCCAGCAGCAGCCCACAGGGGAATGAGCAGTTCTTC. Its protein is CASSSPQGNEQFF. Full variable domain (outside the CDR3, taken from reference TRBV9 and TRBJ2-1): DSGVTQTPKHLITATGQRVTLRCSPRSGDLSVYWYQQSLDQGLQFLIQYYNGEERAKGNILERFSAQQFPDLHSELNLSSLELGDSALYFCASSSPQGNEQFFGPGTRLTVL.

V gene TRBV7-9 combines with J gene TRBJ1-1; D not resolved. V was trimmed by 1 base and J by 0 bases, leaving 9 bases between them. The CDR3 covers 15 residues. Looked up from germline, CDR1 is SEHNR and CDR2 is FQNEAQ (reference sequence). In DNA form, the CDR3 reads TGTGCCAGCAGCTTAGACGGTGAAATGAACACTGAAGCTTTCTTT. This codes for CASSLDGEMNTEAFF.

The genes are TRBV27 and TRBJ2-7, with TRBD1 identical over 9 bases. Germline V lookup: CDR1 MNHEY, CDR2 SMNVEV (reference sequence). CDR3 length equals 15 residues. The junction had 8 bases not matched to a gene; V was cut back by 2 bases and J by 6 bases. The CDR3 nucleotides are TGTGCCAGCAGTTTAGAGCGAACAGGGGGCCCCGAGCAGTACTTC. Translated, it gives CASSLERTGGPEQYF.

The chain recombines TRBV13 with TRBJ1-6; tentatively, D is TRBD1 (5 bases). The CDR3 runs 16 residues. Deletions cut 3 bases from V and 9 bases from J, with 18 bases between. Germline CDR1 and CDR2: PRHDT and FYEKMQ (reference sequence). CDR3 coding DNA: TGTGCCAGCAGCTTCCAGGGAGTCGCGTCCGGTTCACCCCTCCACTTT. Its protein product is CASSFQGVASGSPLHF.

The chain links TRBV6-5 to TRBJ2-1; TRBD2 agrees at 10 bases. The V and J ends lost 0 bases and 8 bases, in that order; junction bases with no gene match: 7. The CDR3 totals 16 residues. Germline V CDR1 and CDR2: MNHEY, SVGAGI. CDR3 DNA sequence: TGTGCCAGCAGTTACTCGACCAGCGGGAGGGCGGATGAGCAGTTCTTC. This translates into CASSYSTSGRADEQFF.

This clonotype appeared a few times. The rearrangement uses TRBV27 and TRBJ2-1; the D call may be TRBD1 or TRBD2 (5 bases each). The germline V and J ends were trimmed by 5 bases and 9 bases, with 14 bases remaining between them. Germline V lookup: CDR1 MNHEY, CDR2 SMNVEV (reference sequence). This CDR3 spans 13 amino acids. Here the CDR3 DNA reads TGTGCCAGCAGTCTCGGGACCAGCGGTGAGCAGTTCTTC. It specifies CASSLGTSGEQFF.

The rearrangement links TRBV7-9 to TRBJ2-4, with D perhaps being TRBD1 or TRBD2 (5 bases each). Trimming shortened V by 4 bases and J by 0 bases, and 13 bases separated the two germline ends. CDR1 SEHNR and CDR2 FQNEAQ come from the germline V gene (reference sequence). CDR3 length: 16 amino acids. CDR3 amino acids: CASSSRDGLAKNIQYF. The CDR3 nucleotides read TGTGCCAGCAGCTCCAGGGACGGCCTAGCCAAAAACATTCAGTACTTC.

This clonotype has a count of ten or more. V usage is TRBV4-1 and J usage is TRBJ1-5; D unclear. This CDR3 contains 13 residues. V shed 1 base and J shed 6 bases, with 7 bases lying between them. Germline V CDR1 and CDR2: MGHRA, YSYEKL. CDR3 amino acids: CASSQVGAQPQHF. Here the CDR3 DNA reads TGCGCCAGCAGCCAAGTCGGTGCTCAGCCCCAGCATTTT.

This clonotype came up a few times. The chain carries TRBV5-8 and TRBJ2-7, with D perhaps assigned TRBD1 or TRBD2 (5 bases each). Trimming removed 2 bases at V and 6 bases at J, with 12 bases between. CDR1 and CDR2 (germline): SGHTS, YDEGEE. The CDR3 runs to 13 residues. The CDR3 DNA follows: TGTGCCAGCAGCTTCTCGGGACCGCCCGAGCAGTACTTC. It yields the protein CASSFSGPPEQYF.

In this sample, this clonotype turned up many times. This rearrangement joins TRBV25-1 to TRBJ2-7; possibly TRBD1 for D (6 bases). Trimming shortened V by 7 bases and J by 0 bases, and 10 bases separated the two germline ends. The germline V gene has CDR1 MGHDK and CDR2 SYGVNS. The CDR3 consists of 13 residues. CDR3 in amino acids: CASTRGFSYEQYF. The DNA of the CDR3 is TGTGCCAGCACGAGGGGGTTCTCCTACGAGCAGTACTTC.

The chain has TRBV3-1 and TRBJ2-1; TRBD2 agrees at 7 bases. Germline values: CDR1 LGHDT, CDR2 YNNKEL (reference sequence). The V and J ends lost 0 bases and 7 bases, in that order; junction bases with no gene match: 12. This CDR3 has 17 amino acids. The CDR3 loop is CASSQEGLAVGLNEQFF. DNA for the CDR3: TGTGCCAGCAGCCAAGAGGGGCTAGCGGTGGGGCTGAATGAGCAGTTCTTC.

This clonotype has only a few counts. The V and J genes are TRBV29-1 and TRBJ2-5, with 8 bases identical to TRBD1. Germline CDR1 reads SQVTM; CDR2 reads ANQGSEA. Losses at the gene ends were 2 bases for V and 5 bases for J; bases not matched to a gene: 7. The CDR3 loop spans 14 amino acids. Here the CDR3 DNA reads TGCAGCGTTGAATGGACAGGGCGGGTCGAGACCCAGTACTTC. It yields the protein CSVEWTGRVETQYF.